This T cell receptor beta chain was obtained from a study of beta chain features in type 1 diabetes (dated by TCRdb to between 2018 and 2020). Concerning the study at large: No differences in mean age, gender distribution, total cell number or subset yield were found between patients and healthy donors. A total of 107,917,701 sorted cells were examined across all samples, and the number of cells per subset was strongly correlated with RNA yield. In the study, recently diagnosed type 1 diabetes patients and matched healthy donors were compared on the TCRB repertoires of their sorted circulating CD4+ T cell subsets. Naive and central memory subsets were obtained from all 30 or so donors, but regulatory and stem cell-like memory subsets were isolated from only 8 patients and 8 healthy donors.

From each donor, a single peripheral blood sample of around 120 mL on average was drawn into heparinised tubes. A BD FACSAria II was used to sort naive, central memory, regulatory and stem cell-like memory CD4+ T cells with a panel that included CD45RO, CCR7, CD25, CD127, CD95 and CD27. Every sorted population had a purity above 95%. PBMCs were separated immediately by Lymphoprep density gradient centrifugation and were stained directly, without being cultured. So that batch effects would be minimized, each experiment stained and sorted samples in pairs, pairing one healthy donor with one patient. Trimming removed 6 bases from V and 2 bases from J, leaving 16 bases between the germline ends. Reading the germline V gene gives CDR1 MDHEN and CDR2 SYDVKM. Counted from cysteine to phenylalanine, this CDR3 has 15 amino acids. The entry retains the CDR3 DNA only, 45 bases that are in frame from base 1.

Turning to this clone: The antigen it recognizes is unknown. The input lacks base qualities; no much larger clone sits a single base away.

Summary of the overall study and its limitations: Because cDNA rather than genomic DNA was sequenced, highly expressing activated cells could have been over-represented, although no difference in activation and CD3 levels was found between groups. Naive, central memory and regulatory TCRB repertoires appeared to be more similar among patients than among healthy donors. Type 1 diabetes patients showed a moderate but significant shortening of TCRB CDR3 length in all four CD4+ subsets. Because small numbers of individuals were included in the HLA sub-analyses, any influence of HLA type on TCRB rearrangement was left unresolved. PCR might favor shorter templates, but patient and control samples were amplified and corrected together, so any skew would affect both groups equally. Patients with type 1 diabetes made fewer insertions and deleted more nucleotides at VDJ recombination sites, implying thymic rearrangement abnormalities.

The entire amount of isolated RNA was reverse transcribed using the High Capacity cDNA Reverse Transcription Kit, so the sequenced TCRB transcripts were expressed ones. Naive, central memory and regulatory T cell samples underwent deep immunoSEQ sequencing, averaging around 4 million total reads per sample. Sorted cells were lysed in RLT buffer and RNA was extracted with DNase-treated RNeasy Micro or Mini kits, depending on cell number. To prevent cross-contamination, each cell subset was processed individually, whereas patient and healthy donor samples were processed jointly. The immunoSEQ multiplex PCR was used to amplify TCRB sequences from cDNA, yielding 87-bp fragments that span the CDR3 region. The amplicons were sequenced using the Illumina HiSeq platform. In the source study's methods: PCR bias was corrected computationally using synthetic template baselines, and reads within Hamming distance 2 were collapsed, with unmergeable singletons discarded. Reads were aligned to IMGT to assign V, D and J genes, CDR3 length, and insertions or deletions at six rearrangement sites. Within each subset, clonotype counts were normalized to sorted cell number, after which true diversity and Gini coefficients were computed with the tcR R package. The overlap coefficient, calculated on TCRB nucleotide sequences, was used to measure repertoire sharing. The table was pulled from immuneACCESS by TCRdb, which kept in-frame rearrangements only. Such tables lose some clones; where checked, under half of the loss comes from unresolved V genes, and the rest has no known cause. From that table come the V and J calls and clone size; the DNA was used to work out D and trimming. Across this sample there are 150,000 to 180,000 clones, with about 7.3% seen only once. Almost 0.65% of the sample belongs to the ten largest clones.

Material: central memory CD4+ T cells from blood. This clonotype was sampled from a man between 18 and 29 years old in good health. The V and J segments used are TRBV28 and TRBJ1-1; TRBD1 might be the D gene, on 5 matching bases. The DNA sequence is as follows: TGTGCCAGCAGGTCTGGGGGGGGTGAAAACACTGAAGCTTTCTTT. This encodes CASRSGGGENTEAFF.